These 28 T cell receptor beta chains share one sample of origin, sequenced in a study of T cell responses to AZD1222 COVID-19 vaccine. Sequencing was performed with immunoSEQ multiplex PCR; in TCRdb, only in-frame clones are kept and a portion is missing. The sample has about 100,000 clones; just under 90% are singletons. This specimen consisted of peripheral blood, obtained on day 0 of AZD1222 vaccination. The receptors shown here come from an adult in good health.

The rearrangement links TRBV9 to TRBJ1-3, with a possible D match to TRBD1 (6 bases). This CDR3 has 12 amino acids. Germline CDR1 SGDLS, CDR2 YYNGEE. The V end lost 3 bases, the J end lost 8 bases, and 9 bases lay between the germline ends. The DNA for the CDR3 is TGTGCCAGCAGCGGCAGGGGACACACCATATATTTT. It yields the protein CASSGRGHTIYF.

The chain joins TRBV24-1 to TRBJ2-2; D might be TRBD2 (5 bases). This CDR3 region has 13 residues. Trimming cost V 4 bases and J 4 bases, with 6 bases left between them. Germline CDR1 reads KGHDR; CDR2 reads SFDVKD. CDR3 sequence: CATSERATGELFF. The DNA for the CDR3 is TGTGCCACCAGTGAGAGGGCCACCGGGGAGCTGTTTTTT.

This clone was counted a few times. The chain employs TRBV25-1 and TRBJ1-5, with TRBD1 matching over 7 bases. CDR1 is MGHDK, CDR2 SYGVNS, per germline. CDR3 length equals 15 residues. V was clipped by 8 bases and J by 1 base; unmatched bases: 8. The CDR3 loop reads CASSSDRRSNQPQHF. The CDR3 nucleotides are TGTGCCAGCTCTTCGGACAGGAGAAGCAATCAGCCCCAGCATTTT.

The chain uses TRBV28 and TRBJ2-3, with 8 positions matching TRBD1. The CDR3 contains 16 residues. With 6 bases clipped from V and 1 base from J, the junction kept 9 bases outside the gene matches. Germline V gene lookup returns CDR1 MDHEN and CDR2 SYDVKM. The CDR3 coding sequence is TGTGCCAGCAGGTGGACAGGGCTGACCGGCACAGATACGCAGTATTTT. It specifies CASRWTGLTGTDTQYF.

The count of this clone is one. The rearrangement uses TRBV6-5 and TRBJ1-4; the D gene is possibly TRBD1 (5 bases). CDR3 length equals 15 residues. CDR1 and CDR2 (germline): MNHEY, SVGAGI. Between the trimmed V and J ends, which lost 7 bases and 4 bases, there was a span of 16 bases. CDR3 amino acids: CASKRWGTSNEKLFF. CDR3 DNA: TGTGCCAGCAAACGGTGGGGGACTAGTAATGAAAAACTGTTTTTT.

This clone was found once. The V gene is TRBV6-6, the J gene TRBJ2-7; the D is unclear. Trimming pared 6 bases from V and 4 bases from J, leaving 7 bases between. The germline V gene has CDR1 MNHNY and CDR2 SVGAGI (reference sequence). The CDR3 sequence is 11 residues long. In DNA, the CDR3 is TGTGCCAGCAGCTCCCCGTACGAGCAGTACTTC. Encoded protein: CASSSPYEQYF.

The CDR3 DNA is TGTGCCAGTGACGGGACAGGGAACACTGAAGCTTTCTTT. Protein product: CASDGTGNTEAFF. This chain links TRBV6-5 with TRBJ1-1, with 8 bases fitting TRBD1. The CDR3 length is 13 residues. Per germline, CDR1 MNHEY and CDR2 SVGAGI. V dropped 9 bases and J dropped 1; count of bases not matched to a gene: 4.

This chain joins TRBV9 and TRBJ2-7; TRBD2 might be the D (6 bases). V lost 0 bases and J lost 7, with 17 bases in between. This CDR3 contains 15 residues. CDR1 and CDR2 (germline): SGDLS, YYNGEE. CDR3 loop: CASSVGRVATGEQYF. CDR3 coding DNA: TGTGCCAGCAGCGTAGGGAGGGTGGCGACGGGAGAGCAGTACTTC.

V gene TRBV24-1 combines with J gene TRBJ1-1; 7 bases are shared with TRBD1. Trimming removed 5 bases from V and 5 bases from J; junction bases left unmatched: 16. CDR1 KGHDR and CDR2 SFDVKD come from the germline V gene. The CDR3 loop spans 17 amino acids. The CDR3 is CATSAPGTALDGTEAFF. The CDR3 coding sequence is TGTGCCACCAGTGCCCCCGGGACAGCGCTGGATGGTACTGAAGCTTTCTTT.

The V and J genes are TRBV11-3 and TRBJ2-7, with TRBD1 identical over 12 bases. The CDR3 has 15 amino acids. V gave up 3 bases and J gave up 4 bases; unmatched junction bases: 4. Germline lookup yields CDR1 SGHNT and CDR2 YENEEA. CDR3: CASSFSGQGAYEQYF. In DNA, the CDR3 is TGTGCCAGCAGCTTTTCGGGACAGGGGGCTTACGAGCAGTACTTC.

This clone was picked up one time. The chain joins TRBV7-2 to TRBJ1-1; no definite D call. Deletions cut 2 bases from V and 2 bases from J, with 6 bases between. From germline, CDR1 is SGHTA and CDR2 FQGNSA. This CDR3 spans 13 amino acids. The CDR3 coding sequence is TGTGCCAGCAGCTTAATGATTAACACTGAAGCTTTCTTT. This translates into CASSLMINTEAFF.

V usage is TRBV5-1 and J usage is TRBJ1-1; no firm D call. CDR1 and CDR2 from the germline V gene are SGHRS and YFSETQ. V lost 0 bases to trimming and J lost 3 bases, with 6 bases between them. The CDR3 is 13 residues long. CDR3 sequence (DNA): TGCGCCAGCAGCTTGGTTGAATACACTGAAGCTTTCTTT. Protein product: CASSLVEYTEAFF.

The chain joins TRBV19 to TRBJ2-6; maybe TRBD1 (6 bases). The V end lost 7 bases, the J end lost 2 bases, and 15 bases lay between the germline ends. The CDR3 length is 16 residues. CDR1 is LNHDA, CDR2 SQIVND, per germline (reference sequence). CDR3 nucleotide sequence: TGTGCCAGTACCCACAGGGTTTCGACTGGGGCCAACGTCCTGACTTTC. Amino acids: CASTHRVSTGANVLTF. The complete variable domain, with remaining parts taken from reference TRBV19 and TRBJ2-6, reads DGGITQSPKYLFRKEGQNVTLSCEQNLNHDAMYWYRQDPGQGLRLIYYSQIVNDFQKGDIAEGYSVSREKKESFPLTVTSAQKNPTAFYLCASTHRVSTGANVLTFGAGSRLTVL.

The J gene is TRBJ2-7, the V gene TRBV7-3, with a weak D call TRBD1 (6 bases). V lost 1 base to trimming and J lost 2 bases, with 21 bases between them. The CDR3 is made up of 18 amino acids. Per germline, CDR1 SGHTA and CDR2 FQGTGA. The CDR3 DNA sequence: TGTGCCAGCAGCTTAAGAGGGGGTGTGTCCCCGTTCCCCTACGAGCAGTACTTC. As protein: CASSLRGGVSPFPYEQYF.

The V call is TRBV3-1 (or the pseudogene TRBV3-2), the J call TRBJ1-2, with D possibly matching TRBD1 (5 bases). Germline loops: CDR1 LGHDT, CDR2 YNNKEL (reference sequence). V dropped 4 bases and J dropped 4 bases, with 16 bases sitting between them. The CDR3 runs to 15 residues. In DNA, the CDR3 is TGTGCCAGCAGCCTGCGAGACAGAGGAGTCTATGGCTACACCTTC. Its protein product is CASSLRDRGVYGYTF.

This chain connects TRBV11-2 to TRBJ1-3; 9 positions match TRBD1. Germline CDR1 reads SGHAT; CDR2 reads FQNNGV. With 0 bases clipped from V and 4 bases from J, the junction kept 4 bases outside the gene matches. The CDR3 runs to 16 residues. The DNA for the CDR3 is TGTGCCAGCAGCTTAGATTGGACAGGGGTAGGAAACACCATATATTTT. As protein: CASSLDWTGVGNTIYF.

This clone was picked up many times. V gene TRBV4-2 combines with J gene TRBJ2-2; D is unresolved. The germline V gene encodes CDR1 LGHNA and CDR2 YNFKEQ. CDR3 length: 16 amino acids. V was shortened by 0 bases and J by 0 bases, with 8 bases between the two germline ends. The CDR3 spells CASSQDEQTNTGELFF. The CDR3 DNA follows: TGTGCCAGCAGCCAAGATGAGCAGACGAACACCGGGGAGCTGTTTTTT.

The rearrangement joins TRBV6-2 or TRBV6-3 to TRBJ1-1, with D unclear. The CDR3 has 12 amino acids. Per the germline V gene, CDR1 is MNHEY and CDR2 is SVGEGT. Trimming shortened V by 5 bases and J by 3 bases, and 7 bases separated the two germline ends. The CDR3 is CASSTQYTEAFF. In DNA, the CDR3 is TGTGCCAGCAGTACCCAATACACTGAAGCTTTCTTT.

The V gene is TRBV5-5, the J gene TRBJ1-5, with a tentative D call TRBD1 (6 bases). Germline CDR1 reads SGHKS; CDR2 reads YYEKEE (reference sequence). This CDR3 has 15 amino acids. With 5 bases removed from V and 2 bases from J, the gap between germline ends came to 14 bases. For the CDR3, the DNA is TGTGCCAGCAGTCGGGGGCTCGAGGGCAATCAGCCCCAGCATTTT. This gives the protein CASSRGLEGNQPQHF.

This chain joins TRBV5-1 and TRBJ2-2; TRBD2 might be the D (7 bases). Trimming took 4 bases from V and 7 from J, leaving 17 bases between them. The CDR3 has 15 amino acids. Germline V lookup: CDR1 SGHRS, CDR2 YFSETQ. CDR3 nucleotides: TGCGCCAGCAGCCTCCCGGCGGGGGCCAACGGGGAGCTGTTTTTT. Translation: CASSLPAGANGELFF.

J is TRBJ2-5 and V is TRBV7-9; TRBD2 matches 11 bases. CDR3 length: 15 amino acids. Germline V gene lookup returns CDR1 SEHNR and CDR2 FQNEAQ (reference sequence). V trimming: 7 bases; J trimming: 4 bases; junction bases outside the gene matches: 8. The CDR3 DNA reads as TGTGCCAGCACCTCCGGACTAGCGGGCACAGAGACCCAGTACTTC. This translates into CASTSGLAGTETQYF.

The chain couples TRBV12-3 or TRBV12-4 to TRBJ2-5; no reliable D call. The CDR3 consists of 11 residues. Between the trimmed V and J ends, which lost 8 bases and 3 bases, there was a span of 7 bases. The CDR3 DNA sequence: TGTGCCAGCCTCTCGGAAGAGACCCAGTACTTC. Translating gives CASLSEETQYF.

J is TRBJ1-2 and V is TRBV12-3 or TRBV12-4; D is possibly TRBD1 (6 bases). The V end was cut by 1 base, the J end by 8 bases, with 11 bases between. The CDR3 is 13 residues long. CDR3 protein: CASSLEGGVGYTF. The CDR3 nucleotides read TGTGCCAGCAGTTTAGAAGGGGGGGTGGGCTACACCTTC.

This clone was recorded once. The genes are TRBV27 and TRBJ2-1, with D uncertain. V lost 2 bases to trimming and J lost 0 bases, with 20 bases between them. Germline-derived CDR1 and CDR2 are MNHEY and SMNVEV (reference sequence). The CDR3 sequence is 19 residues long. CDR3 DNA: TGTGCCAGCAGTTTACGCGGTGGTGGGTTGTTCAGCTCCTACAATGAGCAGTTCTTC. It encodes CASSLRGGGLFSSYNEQFF.

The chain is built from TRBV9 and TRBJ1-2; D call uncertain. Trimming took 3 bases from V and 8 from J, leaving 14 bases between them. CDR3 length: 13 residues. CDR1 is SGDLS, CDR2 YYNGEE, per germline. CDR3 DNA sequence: TGTGCCAGCAGCGCCGGGCCCCTGGAGGGCTACACCTTC. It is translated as CASSAGPLEGYTF.

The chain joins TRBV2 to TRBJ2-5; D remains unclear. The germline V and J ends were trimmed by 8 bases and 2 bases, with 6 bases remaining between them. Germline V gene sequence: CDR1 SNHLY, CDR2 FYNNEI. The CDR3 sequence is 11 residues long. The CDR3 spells CASESQETQYF. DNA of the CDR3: TGTGCCAGCGAAAGTCAAGAGACCCAGTACTTC.

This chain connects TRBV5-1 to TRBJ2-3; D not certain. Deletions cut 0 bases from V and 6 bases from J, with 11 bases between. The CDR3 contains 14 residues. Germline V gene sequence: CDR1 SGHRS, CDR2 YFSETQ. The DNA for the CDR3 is TGCGCCAGCAGCTTGGCTTTGCCTCCGGATACGCAGTATTTT. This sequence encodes CASSLALPPDTQYF.

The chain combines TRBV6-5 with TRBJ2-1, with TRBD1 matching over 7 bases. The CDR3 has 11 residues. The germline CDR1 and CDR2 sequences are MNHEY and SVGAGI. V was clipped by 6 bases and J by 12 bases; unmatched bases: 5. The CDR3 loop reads CASSERGRQFF. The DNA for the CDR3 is TGTGCCAGCAGCGAGAGGGGGCGGCAGTTCTTC.